The rows below give T cell receptor beta chains drawn from one sample of a study of control samples from healthy donors and cancer patients. Repertoires were generated with immunoSEQ multiplex PCR, while TCRdb's copy carries only in-frame clones and drops some. The sample has just under 100,000 clones, more than 85% seen once. The material sequenced was blood. The receptors come from a man aged 18 to 35 in good health. The CDR3 runs from the conserved cysteine through the conserved F or W.

v_call	j_call	cdr3_aa
TRBV4-1	TRBJ1-2	CASSQVDRQGSGYTF
TRBV6-5	TRBJ2-7	CASSHPDNSSYEQYF
TRBV15	TRBJ2-7	CATSLSRGRIYEQYF
TRBV5-5	TRBJ2-7	CASRLGGTTFYEQYF
TRBV6-2/TRBV6-3	TRBJ2-2	CASSYTNTGELFF
TRBV11-2	TRBJ1-1	CASSPRTGDTEAFF
TRBV10-1	TRBJ2-1	CASSPLRGVQDEQFF
TRBV12-3/TRBV12-4	TRBJ2-3	CASSPITDTQYF
TRBV7-9	TRBJ2-3	CASSPKVADTQYF
TRBV3-1/TRBV3-2	TRBJ1-2	CASGTGAYGYTF
TRBV6-2/TRBV6-3	TRBJ1-1	CASSTRGTEAFF
TRBV4-1	TRBJ2-3	CASSQVVSGRALDTQYF
TRBV4-1	TRBJ2-7	CASSQAQGFGYEQYF
TRBV5-1	TRBJ1-6	CASSLNLQGTNSPLHF
TRBV5-1	TRBJ1-5	CASSFGTGGVEPQHF
TRBV29-1	TRBJ1-2	CSVTDSGYTF
TRBV7-6	TRBJ1-1	CASSPRGGPDTEAFF
TRBV18	TRBJ2-7	CASSSGTVEISSYEQYF
TRBV19	TRBJ1-5	CASSMEQGFGGQPQHF
TRBV14	TRBJ1-2	CASSQRAGGYGYTF
TRBV6-4	TRBJ1-2	CASSTGTGGGYGYTF
TRBV5-1	TRBJ1-1	CASSQGAGTEAFF
TRBV21-1	TRBJ1-5	CASSKTGKYSNQPQHF
TRBV19	TRBJ1-2	CASSMTTGRGRGGYTF